This section outlines one TCR beta chain sequence together with its context. Its target is unknown. The sample belongs to a study of cytomegalovirus exposure and HLA in healthy donors. TCRdb's table, derived via immunoSEQ multiplex PCR, lists solely in-frame clones and lacks some. The repertoire consists of around 150,000 clones, with about 96% occurring once and the leading ten covering approximately 0.97%. Notes on the study in general: Clusters of TCRs from the first cohort tended to co-occur in the approximately 130 validation repertoires (as a later analysis found).

The CDR3 runs to 15 residues. Trimming took 1 base from V and 2 from J, leaving 9 bases between them. CDR1 is SGHTA and CDR2 is FQGNSA in the germline V gene. This clonotype was obtained from a woman under 30 in good health and CMV-seronegative. The sequenced sample was PBMCs. V gene TRBV7-2 combines with J gene TRBJ1-5; D might be TRBD1 (6 bases). The CDR3 region has the DNA TGTGCCAGCAGCTTAGTCAGGGGCGGCAATCAGCCCCAGCATTTT. It codes for CASSLVRGGNQPQHF.